This T cell receptor (beta chain) was captured in a study of T cells after posttransplantation cyclophosphamide. Whole-study findings and limits: Donor CD8+ memory clones often dominated recipient blood repertoires at later times. Recipient CMV seropositivity and CMV reactivation strongly tracked TRB clonality.

Peripheral blood was collected from the related graft donor on the marrow donation day. Germline values: CDR1 SEHNR, CDR2 FQNEAQ (reference sequence). Trimming removed 5 bases from V and 2 bases from J; junction bases left unmatched: 5. CDR3 length: 15 residues. This clone was seen many times. What it binds is unknown. Method: immunoSEQ multiplex PCR; TCRdb's copy keeps in-frame clones and lacks some. Observed are about 39,000 clones, no singletons, with the top ten taking about 4.2%. The sequencing input was PBMCs. The TCR comes from a woman between 50 and 59 years old in good health and a related stem cell transplant donor. This sequence joins TRBV7-9 and TRBJ1-4; TRBD1 matches at 7 bases. This chain's CDR3 is CASSPRQGTNEKLFF. The CDR3 DNA reads as TGTGCCAGCAGCCCCCGACAGGGCACTAATGAAAAACTGTTTTTT.